These 18 T cell receptor beta chains came from one sample sequenced in a study of cytomegalovirus exposure and HLA in healthy donors. Primers: 60 Vbeta forward and 13 Jbeta reverse. Using immunoSEQ multiplex PCR, the repertoire was profiled, and TCRdb retains in-frame clones only, with some absent. The sample records some 200,000 clones, around 83% being singletons. Material for sequencing was PBMCs. These receptors originate from a woman between 18 and 29 years old in good health and CMV-seronegative.

The chain employs TRBV11-2 and TRBJ2-7; D is perhaps TRBD2 (6 bases). CDR3 length: 15 residues. The V end lost 3 bases, the J end lost 0 bases, and 12 bases lay between the germline ends. Germline CDR1 and CDR2: SGHAT and FQNNGV. The CDR3 DNA reads TGTGCCAGCAGCTTGGGACTTGTGAGCTCCTACGAGCAGTACGTC. Amino acids: CASSLGLVSSYEQYV.

The CDR3 sequence: CASSRGLSGDTQYF. Here the CDR3 DNA reads TGTGCCAGCAGCCGAGGACTTAGTGGAGATACGCAGTATTTT. This chain joins TRBV6-5 and TRBJ2-3, with D possibly being TRBD2 (5 bases). Germline V gene data show CDR1 as MNHEY and CDR2 as SVGAGI. The CDR3 extends over 14 amino acids. V was shortened by 6 bases and J by 5 bases, with 15 bases between the two germline ends.

This chain joins TRBV6-5 and TRBJ2-5; 7 nucleotides agree with TRBD2. Germline trimming cut 6 bases from V and 4 bases from J; bases unmatched to any gene: 5. CDR1 and CDR2 (germline): MNHEY, SVGAGI. The CDR3 runs to 13 residues. The CDR3, as DNA: TGTGCCAGCAGGCAGTCTAGCGGAGAGACCCAGTACTTC. Amino acids: CASRQSSGETQYF.

This chain connects TRBV7-6 to TRBJ2-7, with 7 bases aligning to TRBD1. Trimming cost V 1 base and J 5 bases; bases outside gene matches: 8. CDR1 SGHVS and CDR2 FNYEAQ come from the germline V gene. The CDR3 is 15 residues long. CDR3 amino acids: CASSLGRQGVDEQYF. DNA of the CDR3: TGTGCCAGCAGCTTAGGGAGACAGGGAGTGGACGAGCAGTACTTC.

This chain connects TRBV4-2 to TRBJ2-1; possible D gene TRBD2, 6 bases. The CDR3 contains 15 residues. V gave up 1 base and J gave up 5 bases, with 12 bases separating them. From germline, CDR1 is LGHNA and CDR2 YNFKEQ. DNA of the CDR3: TGTGCCAGCAGCCAAGTGGGGGGTCCTAACAATGAGCAGTTCTTC. This codes for CASSQVGGPNNEQFF.

The chain uses TRBV29-1 and TRBJ2-3; 7 nucleotides line up with TRBD2. With 4 bases clipped from V and 4 bases from J, the junction kept 8 bases outside the gene matches. The germline V gene encodes CDR1 SQVTM and CDR2 ANQGSEA. This CDR3 has 14 residues. The CDR3 nucleotides read TGCAGCGTTGGGTTTGCGGGAGTGCCAGATACGCAGTATTTT. It is translated as CSVGFAGVPDTQYF.

The chain links TRBV4-3 to TRBJ1-6, with unresolved D. The CDR3 contains 16 residues. CDR1 LGHNA and CDR2 YSLEER come from the germline V gene. Trimming left V 5 bases short and J 6 bases short, with 17 bases between. CDR3 DNA: TGCGCCAGCAGCACAAGTAGAGGAGCTTCTAATTCACCCCTCCACTTT. Translated, it gives CASSTSRGASNSPLHF.

This chain uses TRBV7-9 with TRBJ2-7; D not resolved. V shed 2 bases and J shed 10 bases, with 9 bases lying between them. This CDR3 comprises 11 residues. Germline V gene sequence: CDR1 SEHNR, CDR2 FQNEAQ (reference sequence). DNA of the CDR3: TGTGCCAGCAGCTTACAGGCGTCCCAGTACTTC. This encodes CASSLQASQYF. The full variable domain, in which reference TRBV7-9 and TRBJ2-7 provide the parts outside the CDR3, is DTGVSQNPRHKITKRGQNVTFRCDPISEHNRLYWYRQTLGQGPEFLTYFQNEAQLEKSRLLSDRFSAERPKGSFSTLEIQRTEQGDSAMYLCASSLQASQYFGPGTRLTVT.

This CDR3 reads CASSSNWGRSPLHF. DNA for the CDR3: TGTGCCAGCAGCTCCAATTGGGGGCGTTCACCCCTCCACTTT. The chain links TRBV28 to TRBJ1-6; perhaps TRBD1 as D (6 bases). Trimming removed 6 bases from V and 9 bases from J, with 15 bases in between. Germline CDR1 is MDHEN and CDR2 is SYDVKM. The CDR3 consists of 14 residues.

In its sample, this clone was seen a few times. This specimen includes other DNA sequences encoding the same CDR3. The genes are TRBV6-5 and TRBJ2-3; D possibly corresponds to TRBD2 (5 bases). The CDR3 has 14 amino acids. V was trimmed by 1 base and J by 4 bases, leaving 9 bases between them. CDR1 is MNHEY, CDR2 SVGAGI, per germline. The CDR3 reads CASSYFTGSDTQYF. The CDR3 coding sequence is TGTGCCAGCAGTTACTTCACGGGGTCAGATACGCAGTATTTT.

J is TRBJ1-6 and V is TRBV11-3; maybe TRBD1 (6 bases). The V end was cut by 5 bases, the J end by 7 bases, with 15 bases between. Per germline, CDR1 SGHNT and CDR2 YENEEA. The CDR3 is 15 amino acids. The CDR3 is CASSPRGGGNSPLHF. The CDR3 bases are TGTGCCAGCAGCCCCCGAGGGGGGGGGAATTCACCCCTCCACTTT.

The chain combines TRBV27 with TRBJ1-2; the match to TRBD1 covers 8 bases. This CDR3 contains 14 residues. Germline V gene data show CDR1 as MNHEY and CDR2 as SMNVEV (reference sequence). Trimming took 5 bases from V and 2 from J; bases not matched to a gene: 4. This chain's CDR3 is CASSPDRANYGYTF. CDR3 nucleotide sequence: TGTGCCAGCAGTCCGGACAGGGCGAACTATGGCTACACCTTC.

The chain is built from TRBV7-9 and TRBJ1-4, with 9 bases matching TRBD1. The CDR3 sequence is 18 residues long. V trimming: 4 bases; J trimming: 6 bases; junction bases outside the gene matches: 15. CDR1 and CDR2 from the germline V gene are SEHNR and FQNEAQ (reference sequence). The CDR3, as DNA: TGTGCCAGCAGCTCCCGAGCCGGGACAGGGTTCAAATATGAAAAACTGTTTTTT. This encodes CASSSRAGTGFKYEKLFF.

This clone was seen only a few times. The chain joins TRBV4-3 to TRBJ1-1; D unresolved. Germline CDR1 reads LGHNA; CDR2 reads YSLEER. CDR3 size: 18 residues. V was shortened by 0 bases and J by 2 bases, with 19 bases between the two germline ends. Here the CDR3 reads CASSQDQIGRRSNTEAFF. Written as DNA, the CDR3 is TGCGCCAGCAGCCAAGATCAAATCGGACGGAGGTCCAACACTGAAGCTTTCTTT.

CDR3: CASSSATGIGDTQYF. In DNA, the CDR3 is TGTGCCAGCAGTTCCGCGACAGGGATTGGCGATACGCAGTATTTT. The chain carries TRBV6-5 and TRBJ2-3; 7 nucleotides match TRBD1. J was trimmed by 6 bases and V by 4 bases; bases with no gene match: 10. CDR1 and CDR2 from the germline V gene are MNHEY and SVGAGI. The CDR3 spans 15 residues.

The V call is TRBV7-2, the J call TRBJ2-5, with D possibly being TRBD1 (5 bases). Germline CDR1 and CDR2: SGHTA and FQGNSA. Trimming took off 0 bases at V and 9 bases at J, with 8 bases between the two ends. This CDR3 contains 12 residues. DNA of the CDR3: TGTGCCAGCAGCTTAGCTACAGGAGCCCAGTACTTC. Amino acid sequence: CASSLATGAQYF. Full variable domain (remainder filled in from reference TRBV7-2 and TRBJ2-5): GAGVSQSPSNKVTEKGKDVELRCDPISGHTALYWYRQSLGQGLEFLIYFQGNSAPDKSGLPSDRFSAERTGGSVSTLTIQRTQQEDSAVYLCASSLATGAQYFGPGTRLLVL.

This clone was found a few times. Relative to the germline gene, one junction end is altered; a read error may explain this. This chain links TRBV14 with TRBJ2-7; 9 bases align to TRBD2. This CDR3 is built from 14 residues. CDR1 is SGHDN, CDR2 FVKESK, per germline. The CDR3 coding sequence is TGTGCCAGCAGTTTTACTAGCGGGTCCTTCGAGCAGTACTTC. It encodes CASSFTSGSFEQYF. The full variable domain, rest sourced from reference TRBV14 and TRBJ2-7, is EAGVTQFPSHSVIEKGQTVTLRCDPISGHDNLYWYRRVMGKEIKFLLHFVKESKQDESGMPNNRFLAERTGGTYSTLKVQPAELEDSGVYFCASSFTSGSFEQYFGPGTRLTVT.

The chain is built from TRBV6-6 and TRBJ2-2; D remains unclear. The length of the CDR3 is 14 residues. CDR1 is MNHNY, CDR2 SVGAGI, per germline (reference sequence). V lost 5 bases and J 1 base, leaving 8 bases between the germline ends. CDR3 sequence reads: CASSLSGNTGELFF. CDR3 coding DNA: TGTGCCAGCAGTCTATCAGGGAACACCGGGGAGCTGTTTTTT.